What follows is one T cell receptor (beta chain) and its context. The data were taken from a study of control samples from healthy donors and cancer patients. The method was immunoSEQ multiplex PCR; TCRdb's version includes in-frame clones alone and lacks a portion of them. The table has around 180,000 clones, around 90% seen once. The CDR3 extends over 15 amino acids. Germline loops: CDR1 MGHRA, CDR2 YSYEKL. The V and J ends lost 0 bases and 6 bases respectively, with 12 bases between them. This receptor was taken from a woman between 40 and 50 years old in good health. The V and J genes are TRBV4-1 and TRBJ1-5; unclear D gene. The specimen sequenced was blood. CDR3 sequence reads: CASSQDMSLSQPQHF. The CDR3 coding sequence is TGCGCCAGCAGCCAAGATATGTCACTGAGTCAGCCCCAGCATTTT.